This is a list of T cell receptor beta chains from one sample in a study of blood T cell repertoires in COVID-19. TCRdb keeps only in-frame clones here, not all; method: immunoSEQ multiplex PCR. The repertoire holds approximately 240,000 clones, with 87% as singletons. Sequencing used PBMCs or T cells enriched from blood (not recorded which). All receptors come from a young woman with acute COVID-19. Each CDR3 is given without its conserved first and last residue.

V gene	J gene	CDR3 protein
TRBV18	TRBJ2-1	ASSPQQGARNEQF
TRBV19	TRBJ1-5	ASSTTGGLQPQH
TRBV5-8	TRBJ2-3	ASSPPGLAGGFFATDTQY
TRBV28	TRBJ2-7	ASAGGADYEQY
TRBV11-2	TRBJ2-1	ASSLDAGASNEQF
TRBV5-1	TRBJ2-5	ASSPDYQETQY
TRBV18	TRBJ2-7	ASSRTTGRGYEQY
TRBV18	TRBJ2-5	ASSPPGQHQETQY
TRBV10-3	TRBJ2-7	AISESGGPPYEQY
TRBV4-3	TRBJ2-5	ASSQEWGPETQY
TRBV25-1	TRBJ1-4	ASSEATPTGFDEKLF
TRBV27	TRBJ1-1	ASRTSLNTEAF
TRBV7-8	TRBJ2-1	ASSSPLFSEHPYNEQF
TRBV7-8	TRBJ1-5	ASSRGIGTGRYQPQH
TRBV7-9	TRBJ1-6	ASSRTGDNSPLH
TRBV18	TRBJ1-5	ASSPTAGHSNQPQH
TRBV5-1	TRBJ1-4	ASSLTGSPNEKLF